This T cell receptor beta chain appears in the sequencing data of a study of spatial heterogeneity in lung cancer. Study-wide results and limits: Counts of expanded alpha and beta TCRs within tumors tracked the tumor nonsynonymous mutation count.

This CDR3 comprises 19 residues. V lost 2 bases and J 8 bases, leaving 27 bases between the germline ends. Germline V gene sequence: CDR1 SGHDN, CDR2 FVKESK. Each CDR3 protein is one row after TCRdb ran MiXCR on the 5' RACE reads. Of over 15,000 distinct CDR3 sequences detected, 8.5% to 10% appear once; the ten largest clones hold roughly 22%. This sample's time point: sample taken at primary tumor resection. This clonotype came up a few times. As yet, its antigen is unknown. This beta chain came through as a stray read in a library set up for alpha chains, and its size says little. This clonotype was obtained from a female donor with early-stage non-small cell lung cancer. J is TRBJ1-4 and V is TRBV14; perhaps TRBD1 as D (6 bases). The input for sequencing was lung tumor tissue, taken at surgery. CDR3 in amino acids: CASSQKMPNPRGAQEKLFF. The DNA of the CDR3 is TGTGCCAGCAGCCAAAAAATGCCCAACCCAAGGGGGGCGCAGGAAAAACTGTTTTTT.